The following is a TCR beta chain sequence with its context. Profiling relied on immunoSEQ multiplex PCR, and the TCRdb table lists in-frame clones only, not all of them. Among around 250,000 clones listed, about 82% were seen once. The CDR3 runs 13 residues. V was cut by 5 bases and J by 4 bases, with 11 bases left in between. Germline values: CDR1 MNHEY, CDR2 SMNVEV (reference sequence). Two negative PCRs, clearance, or symptom resolution had been documented for recovered Cohort 3 donors. The sample comes from a study of blood T cell repertoires in COVID-19. The sequenced material came from PBMCs or T cells enriched from blood (not recorded which). This rearrangement joins TRBV27 to TRBJ1-1; D gene uncertain. This clonotype was obtained from a woman aged 45 to 65 who had recovered from COVID-19. CDR3: CASSQLGVTEAFF. The CDR3 nucleotides read TGTGCCAGCAGTCAACTAGGAGTCACTGAAGCTTTCTTT.